This TCR beta chain came from a study of response to subunit inactivated influenza vaccine. TCRdb reprocessed the RT-PCR reads via MiXCR and lists one record per CDR3 protein. Of about 170,000 distinct CDR3 sequences listed, less than 15% are singletons. The CDR3 has 14 amino acids. Germline assignment: CDR1 ENHRY and CDR2 SYGVKD. Trimming removed 0 bases at V and 2 bases at J, with 8 bases between. This clonotype was seen ten or more times. This same sample was also part of a study on T cells expressing NK-cell markers. This second study says: UMIs were included in TCR beta cDNA generated by 5'RACE template switching. An anti-gamma-delta TCR antibody restricted sorting to alpha-beta TCR T cells in several experiments.

This sequence joins TRBV10-3 and TRBJ2-7; D is unclear. This sequence originates from a man aged 50-60 years who received an inactivated influenza vaccine. Specimen: CD8+ T cells sorted from PBMCs, collected 12 days after vaccination. The CDR3 sequence is CAISESNNPYEQYF. CDR3 coding DNA: TGTGCCATCAGTGAGTCGAACAATCCCTACGAGCAGTACTTC.